The 30 T cell receptor beta chains below come from one sample, sequenced in a study of cytomegalovirus exposure and HLA in healthy donors. It was with 60 Vbeta and 13 Jbeta primers that the PCR ran. Clones were sequenced by immunoSEQ multiplex PCR, and TCRdb holds only the in-frame ones, with some missing. Altogether 170,000 or so clones are present, less than 85% being singletons, with the ten largest covering about 0.7%. Material for sequencing was PBMCs. The receptor set was obtained from a boy younger than 18 in good health and CMV-seronegative.

The chain has TRBV19 and TRBJ2-3; D may be TRBD1 (6 bases). The V and J ends lost 9 bases and 2 bases respectively, with 15 bases between them. The CDR3 is 14 amino acids. The germline V gene has CDR1 LNHDA and CDR2 SQIVND (reference sequence). The CDR3 nucleotides read TGTGCCAGCTTCGACAGGCGGTACACAGATACGCAGTATTTT. It is translated as CASFDRRYTDTQYF.

CDR3 amino acids: CASSQYGQPNLHF. The CDR3 coding sequence is TGTGCCAGCAGCCAATACGGACAGCCAAATCTCCACTTT. The J gene is TRBJ1-6, the V gene TRBV14; perhaps TRBD1 as D (6 bases). Germline lookup yields CDR1 SGHDN and CDR2 FVKESK. Trimming stripped 2 bases from V and 16 bases from J, with 15 bases between. The CDR3 totals 13 residues.

In its sample, this clone was seen once. The chain is built from TRBV5-4 and TRBJ1-4; 9 nucleotides align to TRBD1. Germline values: CDR1 SGHNT, CDR2 YYREEE (reference sequence). V dropped 4 bases and J dropped 4; count of bases not matched to a gene: 8. This CDR3 has 16 residues. This CDR3 reads CASSLGTGFGNEKLFF. The CDR3 coding sequence is TGTGCCAGCAGCCTTGGGACAGGGTTCGGTAATGAAAAACTGTTTTTT. Full variable domain (remainder filled in from reference TRBV5-4 and TRBJ1-4): ETGVTQSPTHLIKTRGQQVTLRCSSQSGHNTVSWYQQALGQGPQFIFQYYREEENGRGNFPPRFSGLQFPNYSSELNVNALELDDSALYLCASSLGTGFGNEKLFFGSGTQLSVL.

The rearrangement uses TRBV6-4 and TRBJ2-1; 8 positions agree with TRBD1. The CDR3 covers 15 residues. Germline V gene data show CDR1 as MRHNA and CDR2 as SNTAGT. Trimming took 4 bases from V and 1 from J; bases not matched to a gene: 3. The CDR3 reads CASSVTGGSYNEQFF. For the CDR3, the DNA is TGTGCCAGCAGTGTCACAGGGGGTTCCTACAATGAGCAGTTCTTC.

Note on this clone: Different DNA sequences within this sample yield the same CDR3. The chain recombines TRBV9 with TRBJ2-7; 7 bases agree with TRBD1. V shed 2 bases and J 0 bases; nucleotides not matched to a gene: 5. In germline, CDR1 is SGDLS, CDR2 YYNGEE. The CDR3 consists of 15 residues. CDR3 amino acids: CASSVSGTVSYEQYF. In DNA, the CDR3 is TGTGCCAGCAGCGTTTCCGGGACAGTCTCCTACGAGCAGTACTTC.

This sequence joins TRBV7-9 and TRBJ1-2; possibly TRBD1 for D (5 bases). CDR1 and CDR2 from the germline V gene are SEHNR and FQNEAQ (reference sequence). CDR3 length: 13 residues. V was pared by 4 bases and J by 4 bases, with 10 bases between. The CDR3 DNA follows: TGTGCCAGCAGCTCGGACACCTCCTATGGCTACACCTTC. This encodes CASSSDTSYGYTF.

CDR3 DNA: TGCAGCGTTGAAGGGCTTCTTTCCTACAATGAGCAGTTCTTC. Its translation is CSVEGLLSYNEQFF. This sequence joins TRBV29-1 and TRBJ2-1; D remains ambiguous. Trimming removed 1 base from V and 1 base from J, with 8 bases in between. The CDR3 spans 14 residues. Germline-derived CDR1 and CDR2 are SQVTM and ANQGSEA.

The rearrangement links TRBV7-3 to TRBJ2-1, with a possible D match to TRBD1 (5 bases). Trimming removed 4 bases at V and 9 bases at J, with 13 bases between. CDR3 size: 13 residues. Germline values: CDR1 SGHTA, CDR2 FQGTGA. CDR3 bases: TGTGCCAGCAGCTCTAATATAGACAGTGAGCAGTTCTTC. This encodes CASSSNIDSEQFF.

The chain uses TRBV30 and TRBJ1-1; D call uncertain. CDR1 is GTSNPN, CDR2 SVGIG, per germline (reference sequence). This CDR3 is built from 13 residues. Trimming took 2 bases from V and 0 from J, leaving 7 bases between them. The CDR3 DNA sequence: TGTGCCTGGAGTACCAACTTGAACACTGAAGCTTTCTTT. This encodes CAWSTNLNTEAFF.

The genes are TRBV4-1 and TRBJ1-1; 7 bases map to TRBD1. V was clipped by 4 bases and J by 0 bases; unmatched bases: 14. This CDR3 has 18 amino acids. The germline V gene encodes CDR1 MGHRA and CDR2 YSYEKL. DNA of the CDR3: TGCGCCAGCAGCCCCCTTAACGGCAGGGGGAGCATGAACACTGAAGCTTTCTTT. Residues: CASSPLNGRGSMNTEAFF.

The chain has TRBV5-1 and TRBJ1-2; D may be TRBD1 (6 bases). Trimming took 4 bases from V and 4 from J, leaving 11 bases between them. Germline CDR1 reads SGHRS; CDR2 reads YFSETQ. This CDR3 spans 13 amino acids. In DNA, the CDR3 is TGCGCCAGCAGCGCAGGACAGCCCTATGGCTACACCTTC. Translating it yields CASSAGQPYGYTF. The complete variable domain, with remaining parts taken from reference TRBV5-1 and TRBJ1-2, reads KAGVTQTPRYLIKTRGQQVTLSCSPISGHRSVSWYQQTPGQGLQFLFEYFSETQRNKGNFPGRFSGRQFSNSRSEMNVSTLELGDSALYLCASSAGQPYGYTFGSGTRLTVV.

The chain recombines TRBV5-4 with TRBJ1-2, with 7 bases aligning to TRBD1. The CDR3 has 16 amino acids. CDR1 is SGHNT and CDR2 is YYREEE in the germline V gene (reference sequence). J gave up 1 base and V 0 bases, and 6 bases lay outside the gene matches. The CDR3 loop reads CASSLVRDSYNYGYTF. The CDR3 region has the DNA TGTGCCAGCAGCTTGGTTCGGGACAGCTATAACTATGGCTACACCTTC.

V gene TRBV27 combines with J gene TRBJ1-5; D perhaps matches TRBD1 (6 bases). There are 17 residues in the CDR3. V was trimmed by 4 bases and J by 0 bases, leaving 16 bases between them. Germline V lookup: CDR1 MNHEY, CDR2 SMNVEV (reference sequence). CDR3 DNA: TGTGCCAGCAGTTCCCAACCTTGGACAGCTAGCAATCAGCCCCAGCATTTT. It specifies CASSSQPWTASNQPQHF.

The chain is built from TRBV27 and TRBJ1-2; TRBD1 matches at 9 bases. Germline loops: CDR1 MNHEY, CDR2 SMNVEV (reference sequence). This CDR3 is built from 13 residues. J lost 0 bases, V lost 8 bases, and 1 base had no gene match. The CDR3 coding sequence is TGTGCCAGCCGACAGGGGGCTAACTATGGCTACACCTTC. Residues: CASRQGANYGYTF.

The CDR3, as DNA: TGCGCCAGCAGCTTGGAGGGCAGGGGGACCAACCTCTGTGGCTACACCTTC. It is translated as CASSLEGRGTNLCGYTF. This chain links TRBV5-1 with TRBJ1-2; 7 bases fit TRBD1. Trimming cost V 0 bases and J 7 bases; bases outside gene matches: 15. Germline V lookup: CDR1 SGHRS, CDR2 YFSETQ. The CDR3 contains 17 residues.

The chain links TRBV2 to TRBJ2-7, with 14 positions matching TRBD2. This CDR3 is built from 17 residues. With V trimmed by 6 bases and J by 5 bases, 12 bases remained unmatched. The V gene's germline CDR1 is SNHLY and CDR2 FYNNEI. The CDR3 coding sequence is TGTGCCAGCAGGGCAGGGACTAGCGGGAGAGGGTCGGACGAGCAGTACTTC. Amino acid sequence: CASRAGTSGRGSDEQYF. Using reference TRBV2 and TRBJ2-7 for the parts outside the CDR3, the full variable domain is EPEVTQTPSHQVTQMGQEVILRCVPISNHLYFYWYRQILGQKVEFLVSFYNNEISEKSEIFDDQFSVERPDGSNFTLKIRSTKLEDSAMYFCASRAGTSGRGSDEQYFGPGTRLTVT.

The chain uses TRBV30 and TRBJ1-1, with unresolved D. V was trimmed by 0 bases and J by 3 bases, leaving 14 bases between them. This CDR3 region has 15 residues. In germline, CDR1 is GTSNPN, CDR2 SVGIG (reference sequence). This CDR3 is CAWSVNPLGDTEAFF. Written as DNA, the CDR3 is TGTGCCTGGAGTGTAAATCCGCTCGGGGACACTGAAGCTTTCTTT.

The gene calls are TRBV6-4 and TRBJ2-3; 14 bases align to TRBD2. Per germline, CDR1 MRHNA and CDR2 SNTAGT. Trimming took 5 bases from V and 2 from J; bases not matched to a gene: 12. This CDR3 spans 19 amino acids. The CDR3 region is CASSPVGTSGSGYTDTQYF. CDR3 nucleotide sequence: TGTGCCAGCAGTCCGGTGGGGACTAGCGGGAGTGGGTACACAGATACGCAGTATTTT.

This sequence joins TRBV19 and TRBJ2-7, with 9 bases that match TRBD1. The CDR3 length is 15 residues. V lost 5 bases to trimming and J lost 1 base; unmatched junction nucleotides: 6. In germline, CDR1 is LNHDA, CDR2 SQIVND (reference sequence). CDR3 DNA sequence: TGTGCCAGTAGTCTCGGGACAGGGATATCCTACGAGCAGTACTTC. Translated: CASSLGTGISYEQYF.

The rearrangement uses TRBV7-9 and TRBJ1-1; unclear D gene. Germline CDR1 SEHNR, CDR2 FQNEAQ (reference sequence). Trimming cost V 0 bases and J 6 bases, with 2 bases left between them. This CDR3 has 11 residues. DNA for the CDR3: TGTGCCAGCAGCTTAGCCGCTGAAGCTTTCTTT. Translation: CASSLAAEAFF.

The table lists this clone with a count of one. The chain is built from TRBV7-9 and TRBJ2-7; 9 positions match TRBD2. The trim removed 4 bases at V and 3 bases at J, leaving 7 bases unmatched. Germline V gene data show CDR1 as SEHNR and CDR2 as FQNEAQ (reference sequence). This CDR3 contains 15 residues. The CDR3 sequence is CASSSGTSQIYEQYF. In DNA, the CDR3 is TGTGCCAGCAGCTCCGGGACTAGCCAGATCTACGAGCAGTACTTC.

The chain joins TRBV18 to TRBJ1-4, with D unresolved. This CDR3 spans 19 amino acids. Germline lookup yields CDR1 KGHSH and CDR2 LQKENI. V lost 1 base, J lost 0 bases, and 18 bases lay in between. This CDR3 is CASSPLRSRGDATNEKLFF. The DNA for the CDR3 is TGTGCCAGCTCACCACTACGGTCGCGAGGTGACGCAACTAATGAAAAACTGTTTTTT.

This clone was seen only a few times. The V call is TRBV6-5, the J call TRBJ2-3; a possible D gene is TRBD2 (5 bases). The CDR3 is 14 residues long. V was clipped by 5 bases and J by 4 bases, with 13 bases between them. The germline V gene has CDR1 MNHEY and CDR2 SVGAGI. CDR3 in amino acids: CASSEGRKADTQYF. In DNA form, the CDR3 reads TGTGCCAGCAGTGAGGGAAGGAAGGCAGATACGCAGTATTTT.

V and J are TRBV19 and TRBJ2-6, with unresolved D. Per the germline V gene, CDR1 is LNHDA and CDR2 is SQIVND (reference sequence). The V end was cut by 7 bases, the J end by 3 bases, with 7 bases between. CDR3 length: 13 residues. CDR3 coding DNA: TGTGCCAGTACCGTTAGTGGGGCCAACGTCCTGACTTTC. This codes for CASTVSGANVLTF.

V is TRBV27 and J is TRBJ1-2; 9 bases agree with TRBD1. Per the germline V gene, CDR1 is MNHEY and CDR2 is SMNVEV (reference sequence). This CDR3 has 14 amino acids. V lost 5 bases, J lost 6 bases, and 7 bases stayed unmatched. CDR3 in amino acids: CASSVTGGGNGYTF. The CDR3 DNA sequence: TGTGCCAGCAGTGTCACAGGGGGCGGGAATGGCTACACCTTC.

The chain uses TRBV10-1 and TRBJ1-2; 9 nucleotides line up with TRBD1. Germline CDR1 reads WNHNN; CDR2 reads SYGVQD (reference sequence). V shed 5 bases and J 8 bases; nucleotides not matched to a gene: 6. The CDR3 length is 13 residues. The CDR3 nucleotides read TGCGCCAGCAGTCGGGACAGGGTTGGAGGCTACACCTTC. Translated: CASSRDRVGGYTF.

The chain employs TRBV5-4 and TRBJ2-1; weak D call: TRBD2 (5 bases). Germline CDR1 and CDR2: SGHNT and YYREEE (reference sequence). Trimming removed 4 bases at V and 6 bases at J, with 14 bases between. The CDR3 consists of 14 residues. The CDR3 coding sequence is TGTGCCAGCAGCCTACGGGAAATGAGCAATGAGCAGTTCTTC. Protein: CASSLREMSNEQFF.

This clone was picked up a small number of times. CDR3 sequence reads: CASSYSSGQDYGYTF. CDR3 nucleotide sequence: TGTGCCAGCAGTTACTCGTCGGGACAGGACTATGGCTACACCTTC. V gene TRBV6-5 combines with J gene TRBJ1-2, with 8 bases aligning to TRBD1. CDR3 length: 15 residues. The V and J ends lost 0 bases and 3 bases, in that order; junction bases with no gene match: 3. CDR1 MNHEY and CDR2 SVGAGI come from the germline V gene.

The chain joins TRBV6-1 to TRBJ1-2; 7 bases map to TRBD1. V was clipped by 2 bases and J by 8 bases; unmatched bases: 8. In germline, CDR1 is MNHNS, CDR2 SASEGT. CDR3 length: 14 amino acids. This chain's CDR3 is CASSERDRVEGYTF. The DNA for the CDR3 is TGTGCCAGCAGTGAACGAGACAGGGTTGAAGGCTACACCTTC.

The CDR3 loop is CASSVVQGKKTEAFF. In DNA form, the CDR3 reads TGTGCCAGCAGCGTAGTTCAGGGGAAGAAAACTGAAGCTTTCTTT. The chain uses TRBV9 and TRBJ1-1; D is possibly TRBD1 (6 bases). Trimming left V 0 bases short and J 5 bases short, with 14 bases between. The length of the CDR3 is 15 residues. CDR1 is SGDLS and CDR2 is YYNGEE in the germline V gene.